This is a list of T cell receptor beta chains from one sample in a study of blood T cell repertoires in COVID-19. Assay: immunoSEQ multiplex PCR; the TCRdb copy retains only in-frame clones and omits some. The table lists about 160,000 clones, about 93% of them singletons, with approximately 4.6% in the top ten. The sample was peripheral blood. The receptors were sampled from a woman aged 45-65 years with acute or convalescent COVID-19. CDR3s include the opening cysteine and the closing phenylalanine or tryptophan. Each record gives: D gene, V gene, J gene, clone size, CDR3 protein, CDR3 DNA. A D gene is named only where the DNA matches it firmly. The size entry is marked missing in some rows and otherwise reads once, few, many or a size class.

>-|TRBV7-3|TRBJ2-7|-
CASSLGAGYEQYF
TGTGCCAGCAGCTTAGGTGCAGGCTACGAGCAGTACTTC
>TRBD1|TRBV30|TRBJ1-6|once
CAWSVGQGVVSSSYNSPLHF
TGTGCCTGGAGTGTCGGACAGGGGGTAGTTAGTAGCTCCTATAATTCACCCCTCCACTTT
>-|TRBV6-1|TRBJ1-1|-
CASSEVRVAEAFF
TGTGCCAGCAGTGAAGTCAGGGTGGCTGAAGCTTTCTTT
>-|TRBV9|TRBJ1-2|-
CASSADSFYTF
TGTGCCAGCAGCGCAGACAGTTTCTACACCTTC
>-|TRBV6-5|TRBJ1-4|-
CASSYDRQGGEKLFF
TGTGCCAGCAGTTACGATCGGCAGGGAGGGGAAAAACTGTTTTTT
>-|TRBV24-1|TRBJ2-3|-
CATSDRLKSTDTQYF
TGTGCCACCAGTGATCGACTAAAAAGCACAGATACGCAGTATTTT
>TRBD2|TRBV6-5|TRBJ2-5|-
CASSLDGGGGETQYF
TGTGCCAGCAGTCTGGATGGGGGGGGTGGAGAGACCCAGTACTTC
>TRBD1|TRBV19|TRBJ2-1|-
CASSMRTGGYRSYNEQFF
TGTGCCAGTAGTATGAGAACAGGGGGTTACCGCTCCTACAATGAGCAGTTCTTC
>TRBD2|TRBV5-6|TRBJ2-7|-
CASTSDSGAYEQYF
TGTGCCAGCACCTCGGATAGCGGGGCCTACGAGCAGTACTTC
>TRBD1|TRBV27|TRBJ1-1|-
CASSLTGYTEAFF
TGTGCCAGCAGTCTGACAGGGTACACTGAAGCTTTCTTT
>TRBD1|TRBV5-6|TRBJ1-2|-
CASSWALGQGDFQGYTF
TGTGCCAGCAGCTGGGCGTTGGGACAGGGGGATTTTCAAGGCTACACCTTC
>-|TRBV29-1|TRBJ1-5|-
CSVGRAVNQPQHF
TGCAGCGTTGGAAGAGCCGTCAATCAGCCCCAGCATTTT
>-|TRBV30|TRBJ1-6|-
CAWGLLNSPLHF
TGTGCCTGGGGACTCCTTAATTCACCCCTCCACTTT
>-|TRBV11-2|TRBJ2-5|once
CASSLDGEREGALGTQYF
TGTGCCAGCAGCTTAGACGGGGAACGGGAGGGGGCACTAGGGACCCAGTACTTC
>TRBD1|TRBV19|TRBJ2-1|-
CASSAWTGHDEQFF
TGTGCCAGTAGTGCCTGGACAGGGCACGATGAGCAGTTCTTC
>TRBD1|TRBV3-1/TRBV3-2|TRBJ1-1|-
CASSGVGQGGAEAFF
TGTGCCAGCAGCGGCGTGGGACAGGGTGGGGCTGAAGCTTTCTTT
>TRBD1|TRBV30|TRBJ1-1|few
CAWTGQGMAEAFF
TGTGCCTGGACCGGACAGGGAATGGCTGAAGCTTTCTTT
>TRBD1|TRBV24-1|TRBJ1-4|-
CATSDIGQDGGKLFF
TGTGCCACCAGTGACATTGGACAGGACGGCGGAAAACTGTTTTTT
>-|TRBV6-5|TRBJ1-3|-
CASRLHDASGNTIYF
TGTGCCAGCAGATTACACGATGCCTCTGGAAACACCATATATTTT
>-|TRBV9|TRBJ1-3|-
CASSVGGQSGNTIYF
TGTGCCAGCAGCGTAGGAGGGCAGTCTGGAAACACCATATATTTT
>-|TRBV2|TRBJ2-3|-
CASSGIVGVTQYF
TGTGCCAGCAGTGGAATCGTCGGGGTTACGCAGTATTTT
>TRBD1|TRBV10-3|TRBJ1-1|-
CAISGGTGGYTEAFF
TGTGCCATCAGTGGAGGGACAGGAGGGTACACTGAAGCTTTCTTT
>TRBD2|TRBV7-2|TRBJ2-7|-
CASSSPGSGGAPYEQYF
TGTGCCAGCAGCTCCCCAGGGAGCGGGGGGGCTCCATACGAGCAGTACTTC
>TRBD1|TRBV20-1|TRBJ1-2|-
CSASVAGGASYGYTF
TGCAGTGCTAGTGTGGCAGGGGGAGCTAGCTATGGCTACACCTTC
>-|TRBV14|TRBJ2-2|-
CASSQQSIGELFF
TGTGCCAGCAGCCAACAATCCATCGGGGAGCTGTTTTTT
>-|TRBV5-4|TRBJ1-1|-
CASSLESLVTANTEAFF
TGTGCCAGCAGCTTGGAAAGCCTAGTAACGGCCAACACTGAAGCTTTCTTT
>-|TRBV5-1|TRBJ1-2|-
CASSLDTKYGYTF
TGCGCCAGCAGCTTGGACACGAAGTATGGCTACACCTTC
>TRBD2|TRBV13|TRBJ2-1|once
CASSLEAGTSGSKDSYNEQFF
TGTGCCAGCAGCTTAGAGGCGGGGACTAGCGGGAGTAAGGACTCCTACAATGAGCAGTTCTTC
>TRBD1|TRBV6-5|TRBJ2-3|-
CASTTDRASTDTQYF
TGTGCCAGCACCACGGACAGGGCTAGCACAGATACGCAGTATTTT
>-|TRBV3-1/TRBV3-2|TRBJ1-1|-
CASTPRQLLVHTEAFF
TGTGCCAGCACCCCAAGACAGTTGCTAGTTCACACTGAAGCTTTCTTT
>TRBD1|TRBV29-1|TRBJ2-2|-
CSVGDRGTGELFF
TGCAGCGTCGGGGACAGGGGGACCGGGGAGCTGTTTTTT
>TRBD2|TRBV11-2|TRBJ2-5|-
CASSFGLAGGYQETQYF
TGTGCCAGCAGCTTCGGACTAGCGGGAGGGTATCAAGAGACCCAGTACTTC
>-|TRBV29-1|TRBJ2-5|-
CSAGGHKQETQYF
TGCAGCGCCGGGGGTCATAAACAAGAGACCCAGTACTTC
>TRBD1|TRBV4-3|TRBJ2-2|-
CASSQDPGQGATGELFF
TGCGCCAGCAGCCAAGACCCGGGACAGGGGGCAACCGGGGAGCTGTTTTTT
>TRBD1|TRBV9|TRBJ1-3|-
CASALTGQGGPWSTIYF
TGTGCCAGCGCCTTAACCGGACAGGGTGGTCCGTGGAGCACCATATATTTT
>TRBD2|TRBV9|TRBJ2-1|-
CASSVDRTRDEQFF
TGTGCCAGCAGCGTAGATCGGACTAGAGATGAGCAGTTCTTC